The entry below gives a single T cell receptor (beta chain) sequence along with its context. As yet, its antigen is unknown. Profiling relied on immunoSEQ multiplex PCR, and the TCRdb table lists in-frame clones only, not all of them. Here the sample spans approximately 18,000 clones, more than 85% being singletons. J was trimmed by 10 bases and V by 6 bases; bases with no gene match: 5. CDR1 is MDHEN and CDR2 is SYDVKM in the germline V gene. The CDR3 length is 12 residues. The regulatory T cell sort gate was CD4+CD25hiCD127low/negative. This sample is drawn from a study of B cell selection in AIRE deficiency. Study-wide points: About 30% of healthy-shared Treg TCRbeta sequences appeared in patient Tconv cells. AIRE-deficient Tconv and Treg repertoires matched healthy donors in TCRBV, CDR3 length, diversity.

The chain combines TRBV28 with TRBJ2-1, with 8 bases lining up with TRBD1. Sequencing was performed on CD4+CD25+ Tregs sorted from PBMCs. This receptor was taken from a human donor in good health. The CDR3 sequence is CASSSGGREQFF. In nucleotides, the CDR3 is TGTGCCAGCAGCTCAGGGGGCCGGGAGCAGTTCTTC.